These T cell receptor beta chains were read from a single sample in a study of T cell repertoires in cytomegalovirus infection. From the reads, TCRdb called clonotypes with MiXCR, one entry per CDR3 protein. The sample gives just over 450,000 distinct CDR3 sequences, 42% of which show up once; 43% is in the top ten. Antigen specificity for these receptors is unknown. Sequences were derived from cultured PBMCs, sampled from culture after CMV antigen stimulation. All receptors derive from a human donor in good health (CMV status not recorded). Some clones in this sample may be carry-over from other donors' samples. Both conserved end residues are part of each CDR3.

TRBV4-1	TRBJ1-4	CASSPLQRKNEKLFF
TRBV6-1	TRBJ2-7	CASSEYPEAYEQYF
TRBV19	TRBJ2-5	CASSGQGKETQYF
TRBV7-2	TRBJ2-5	CASSWGAGRQETQYF
TRBV6-6	TRBJ2-7	CASRGLAGVWEQYF
TRBV5-1	TRBJ2-3	CASSFLAGPRTDTQYF
TRBV7-2	TRBJ2-1	CASSLAGSPYNEQFF
TRBV7-2	TRBJ2-7	CASRITGTEAYEQYF
TRBV6-6	TRBJ2-3	CASTLGGQADTQYF
TRBV28	TRBJ2-5	CASGKTGTSFETQYF